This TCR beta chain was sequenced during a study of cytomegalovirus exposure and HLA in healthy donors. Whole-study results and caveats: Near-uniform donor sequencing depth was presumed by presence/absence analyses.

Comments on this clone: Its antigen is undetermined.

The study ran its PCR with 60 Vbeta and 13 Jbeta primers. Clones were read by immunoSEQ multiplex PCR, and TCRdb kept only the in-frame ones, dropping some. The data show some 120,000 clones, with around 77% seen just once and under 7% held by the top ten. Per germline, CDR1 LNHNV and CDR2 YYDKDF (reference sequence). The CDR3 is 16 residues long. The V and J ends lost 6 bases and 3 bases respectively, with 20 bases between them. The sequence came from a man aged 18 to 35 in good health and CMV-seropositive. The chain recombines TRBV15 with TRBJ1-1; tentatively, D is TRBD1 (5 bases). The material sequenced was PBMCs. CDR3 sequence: CATSHSPQGWDTEAFF. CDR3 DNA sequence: TGTGCCACCAGTCATTCTCCGCAGGGTTGGGACACTGAAGCTTTCTTT.